This T cell receptor beta chain was retrieved from a study of CXCR3-negative and CXCR3-positive naive CD8 T cells. Study in general: Roughly 1.5 +/- 0.3 million TRB reads came from each library, giving 130 million to 150 million in total. Study results and limitations: Similar TRBV-TRBJ usage was seen in naive cells (both CXCR3-negative and CXCR3-positive), but memory cells differed.

Comment on this clonotype: Its matching antigen is unknown.

The naive CD8+ gate required CD45RO-CCR7+CD27+CD95- phenotype. The CDR3 consists of 14 residues. Germline CDR1 is MDHEN and CDR2 is SYDVKM. TRB cDNA libraries were made by UMI-labeled 5' RACE. TCRdb re-called the 5' RACE reads; every CDR3 protein appears as one record, without DNA. The sample includes some 67,000 distinct CDR3 sequences. The receptor was isolated from a human donor in good health. Some clones in this sample may be carry-over from other donors' samples. Specimen: naive CXCR3- CD8+ T cells from blood. As to subset: CD45RO-CCR7+CD27+CD95- naive CD8+ T cells lacking CXCR3 (TNR3-). This sequence joins TRBV28 and TRBJ1-5; with no DNA, the TCRdb D assignment of TRBD1 cannot be verified. The CDR3 reads CASDKGTGAQPQHF.